The clone carrying this TCR beta chain was counted a single time. Authors' analysis steps: Using reference gene primer amplification, nucleated cell counts were estimated. Sequencing used immunoSEQ multiplex PCR; TCRdb keeps in-frame clones, though not all of them. Clone size and V and J calls were adopted from that table, with D and trimming inferred from the DNA. Here the sample spans 59,000 or so clones, about 81% being singletons. Per the germline V gene, CDR1 is MNHEY and CDR2 is SVGAGI. Trimming took off 6 bases at V and 0 bases at J, with 14 bases between the two ends. The length of the CDR3 is 15 residues. This specimen comes from a study of blood T cell repertoires in COVID-19. Study-wide context: Acute and convalescent COVID-19 specimens originated in the United States, Italy and Spain. PBMCs, B-cell-depleted T cells, or T cells provided the cDNA or gDNA that made up the material.

The chain uses TRBV6-5 and TRBJ1-1; D possibly corresponds to TRBD1 (5 bases). This TCR derives from a human donor in a cohort sampled during active COVID-19. Input material: peripheral blood. The CDR3 region is CASRRVDRLNTEAFF. CDR3 bases: TGTGCCAGCAGACGTGTTGACAGATTGAACACTGAAGCTTTCTTT.